This is a list of T cell receptor beta chains from one sample in a study of T cells of healthy individuals. One entry per CDR3 protein results from TCRdb running MiXCR on the 5' RACE reads. The table includes under 70,000 distinct CDR3 sequences, roughly 14% detected once. The receptor set was obtained from a human donor in good health. Each CDR3 is given without its conserved first and last residue.

v_call: TRBV20-1; j_call: TRBJ1-4; cdr3_aa: SARQGPTNEKLF
v_call: TRBV27; j_call: TRBJ1-3; cdr3_aa: ASSATALPRLGGPGNTIY
v_call: TRBV4-3; j_call: TRBJ1-6; cdr3_aa: ASSLDRVASPLH
v_call: TRBV4-1; j_call: TRBJ1-1; cdr3_aa: ASSQAVSGTANTEAF
v_call: TRBV6-5; j_call: TRBJ1-1; cdr3_aa: ASSQLIRPWNTEAF
v_call: TRBV11-2; j_call: TRBJ2-5; cdr3_aa: ASSSRLAGVFQETQY
v_call: TRBV7-2; j_call: TRBJ1-5; cdr3_aa: ASSPQTGGQPQH
v_call: TRBV6-1; j_call: TRBJ1-6; cdr3_aa: ASREWAQNSPLH
v_call: TRBV20-1; j_call: TRBJ1-2; cdr3_aa: SAKPAGSYGYT
v_call: TRBV2; j_call: TRBJ2-6; cdr3_aa: ASKGYGANVLT
v_call: TRBV20-1; j_call: TRBJ2-7; cdr3_aa: SARDQGSRYEQY